This TCR beta chain was sequenced in a study of T cells after yellow fever vaccination. TCRdb fed the 5' RACE reads into MiXCR, producing one record per CDR3 protein. The data contain about 310,000 distinct CDR3 sequences, roughly 3.5% of them seen just once; the ten biggest clones take up 20% to 30%. From germline, CDR1 is MNHNY and CDR2 SVGAGI (reference sequence). The V gene lost 5 bases and the J gene lost 5 bases, with 13 bases spanning the gap. CDR3 length: 13 residues. The chain is built from TRBV6-6 and TRBJ2-7, with D tentatively TRBD2 (6 bases). This TCR derives from a man between 18 and 35 years old who received the YFV17D yellow fever vaccine. Sequencing was performed on PBMCs, taken on the day of the yellow fever booster vaccination. CDR3 bases: TGTGCCAGCAGTATGTCAGGGAGGAACGAGCAGTACGTC. Its translation is CASSMSGRNEQYV.